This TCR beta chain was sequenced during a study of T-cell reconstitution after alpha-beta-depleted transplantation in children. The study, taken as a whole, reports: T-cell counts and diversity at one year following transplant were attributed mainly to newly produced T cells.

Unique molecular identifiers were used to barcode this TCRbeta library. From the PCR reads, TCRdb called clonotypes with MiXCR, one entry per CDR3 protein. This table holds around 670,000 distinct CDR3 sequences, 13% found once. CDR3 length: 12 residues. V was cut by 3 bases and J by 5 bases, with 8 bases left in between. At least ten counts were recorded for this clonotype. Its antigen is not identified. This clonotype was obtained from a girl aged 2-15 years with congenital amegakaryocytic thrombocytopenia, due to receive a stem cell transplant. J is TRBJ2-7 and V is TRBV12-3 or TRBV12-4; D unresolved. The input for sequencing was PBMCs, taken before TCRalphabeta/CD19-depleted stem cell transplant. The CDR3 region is CASSFGWDEQYF. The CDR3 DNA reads TGTGCCAGCAGTTTCGGGTGGGACGAGCAGTACTTC.